These 2 T cell receptor beta chains originate from one sample sequenced in a study of identical twins. TCRdb called the 5' RACE reads again in MiXCR, with one record for every CDR3 protein. The repertoire includes fewer than 250,000 distinct CDR3 sequences, around 7.6% of them detected once, and 5.4% sits in the top ten. These data are also associated with another study on yellow fever vaccine responses in identical twins.

Sequenced input: CD8+ T cells sorted from blood. Source of these receptors: a woman aged 18-29 years in good health.

The V gene is TRBV13, the J gene TRBJ2-7; 9 nucleotides line up with TRBD2. Losses at the gene ends were 3 bases for V and 2 bases for J; bases not matched to a gene: 2. Looked up from germline, CDR1 is PRHDT and CDR2 is FYEKMQ (reference sequence). This CDR3 has 14 residues. CDR3 protein: CASSLTSGTYEQYF. The CDR3 DNA reads as TGTGCCAGCAGCTTGACTAGCGGTACCTACGAGCAGTACTTC.

The sample holds many counts of this clonotype. The V and J genes are TRBV5-6 and TRBJ1-1, with D possibly being TRBD1 (6 bases). The CDR3 has 15 residues. Germline CDR1 SGHDT, CDR2 YYEEEE. Deletions cut 4 bases from V and 0 bases from J, with 13 bases between. In DNA, the CDR3 is TGTGCCAGCAGCCCCGGGGGGACACTGAACACTGAAGCTTTCTTT. Its translation: CASSPGGTLNTEAFF.